One and the same sample provided the 2 T cell receptor beta chains below, sequenced in a study of T-cell memory formation after mild COVID-19. TCRdb called the 5' RACE reads again in MiXCR, with one record for every CDR3 protein. The sample has 550,000 to 650,000 distinct CDR3 sequences; about 18% are singletons. Material for sequencing was PBMCs or a T cell subset sorted from them (not recorded which). The receptors derive from an adult woman who had mild COVID-19 (a few samples of this study predate the infection). Cell type and time point are not known.

The chain recombines TRBV20-1 with TRBJ2-5; 8 bases fit TRBD1. After removal of 1 base from V and 4 bases from J, the junction contained 11 bases not matched to a gene. This CDR3 comprises 16 residues. Germline V lookup: CDR1 DFQATT, CDR2 SNEGSKA (reference sequence). CDR3 amino acids: CSARAPDRGWAETQYF. The CDR3, as DNA: TGCAGTGCTAGAGCCCCCGACAGGGGATGGGCAGAGACCCAGTACTTC.

The CDR3 nucleotides read TGCGCCAGCAGCTCGGGACTAGCGGGAGTAACCTACAATGAGCAGTTCTTC. Its translation: CASSSGLAGVTYNEQFF. This chain joins TRBV5-1 and TRBJ2-1, with TRBD2 matching 14 bases. J lost 2 bases, V lost 3 bases, and 4 bases had no gene match. Germline V gene sequence: CDR1 SGHRS, CDR2 YFSETQ. The CDR3 totals 17 residues.